This entry concerns a single T cell receptor beta chain. The antigen remains unidentified. Sequenced by immunoSEQ multiplex PCR; TCRdb stores in-frame clones only, minus some. This table holds about 350,000 clones, 92% found once. The data belong to a study of Ad26.COV2.S vaccination and SARS-CoV-2 variants. General study findings and limits: Analyses of TCR breadth and depth may have underestimated total T cell responses.

The sample in question was peripheral blood, obtained after recovery from COVID-19. This sequence originates from a human donor who had recovered from COVID-19.

The CDR3 sequence is CASSLGSGLTEAFF. In DNA form, the CDR3 reads TGTGCCAGCAGCTTAGGATCGGGGCTGACTGAAGCTTTCTTT. The chain recombines TRBV7-8 with TRBJ1-1; D possibly corresponds to TRBD1 (5 bases). The CDR3 has 14 amino acids. The germline V gene encodes CDR1 SGHVS and CDR2 FQNEAQ. The V and J ends lost 1 base and 5 bases respectively, with 11 bases between them.